This TCR beta chain was recorded in a study of cytomegalovirus exposure and HLA in healthy donors (dated by TCRdb to 2017 to 2019). Notes on the research overall: An earlier analysis of approximately 590 of the donors reported more than 250 Gb of sequence data and some 120 million unique TCR beta sequences from 150 million to 200 million T cells. The study combined high-throughput TCR immunosequencing, statistical association of individual TCRs with disease status, and machine learning to predict cytomegalovirus infection status. The aim of the study was to test whether cataloging public T cell receptors could identify signatures of past pathogen exposure. A later analysis re-examined previously published TCR beta repertoires from more than 600 donors and added high-resolution HLA genotyping to investigate patterns of TCR occurrence. Every discovery cohort repertoire had been produced on one sequencing platform. An early release covering about 600 HLA-typed donors comprised about 320 gigabases of sequencing data and tens of millions of unique TCR sequences. Class I and class II HLA loci were covered by the typing at four-digit resolution. Among the roughly 390 genotyped donors, more than 70% belonged to the genetic ancestry cluster associated with self-reported Caucasian donors. Among 300 to 500 genotyped donors of the cohort, an average of roughly 230,000 unique TCR beta nucleotide sequences was sequenced per donor, of which roughly 17% were non-productive. A separate validation cohort of about 110 different subjects was used in addition to the 666-subject first cohort. Rather than using new phenotypic data, the later analysis identified candidate immune exposures from TCR beta sequences and from how often those sequences occurred across donors. An earlier analysis of several hundred of the donors applied high-throughput TCR beta sequencing to assess whether each TCR beta V gene segment acted as functional or pseudogenic. Typing coverage varied by locus: roughly 629-640 donors for A, B, C, DRB1 and DQB1; roughly 560 for DQA1; more than 600 for DPA1; approximately 450 for DPB1. Using immunosequencing, the study profiled T cell repertoires from some 670 subjects and related those repertoires to cytomegalovirus serostatus. Donor age, sex, ethnicity and CMV serostatus were collected together with the repertoire data. In a later genetic analysis, genome-wide SNP genotypes for about 55% of the 666 donors were used, and that subset was treated as a discovery cohort. Because of strong linkage in the cohort, roughly five DR-DQ haplotypes were treated as single units for association and clustering.

Counted from cysteine to phenylalanine, this CDR3 has 14 amino acids. Solely the CDR3 DNA is kept, with 42 bases framed from the first base. CDR1 and CDR2 were assigned from the germline V gene (reference sequence) as MNHNY and SVGAGI. Between the V and J ends, shortened by 5 bases and 3 bases respectively, the junction contains 14 bases. The cohort was made up of about 670 healthy bone marrow donors. At the time of sampling, all cohort members were nominally healthy, though unrecorded immune exposures were likely present. The donor tested CMV seronegative and was one of the 352 seronegative cohort members. Every donor gave a peripheral blood sample, and the peripheral blood mononuclear cells from that sample were used for TCR beta sequencing. Genomic DNA was extracted from the blood cell samples with the Qiagen DNeasy Blood Extraction Kit. Summary of the overall study and its limitations: The sequencing pipeline was judged likely to have produced a cluster of highly shared sequence variants as a technical artifact. The presence/absence analyses assumed that sequencing depth was roughly uniform across donors, and that assumption may not be true. Only TCR beta chains were sequenced in this cohort, and the absence of alpha or paired-chain data limited detectable features. It was suggested by the authors that the approach could potentially be generalized to other disease states and immunological phenotypes. A further reported finding was that TCR beta sequences accurately predicted the HLA-A and HLA-B alleles for most subjects in the first cohort. Cytomegalovirus status was reported to be diagnosed by the classifier with high specificity and sensitivity in both the original and validation cohorts. A later analysis found that TCR association rates varied across HLA loci, with DRB1 alleles showing the most associated TCRs and HLA-C alleles the fewest. Several of the top co-occurrence clusters appeared to be linked to parvovirus B19, influenza, CMV and Epstein-Barr virus, according to a later analysis. The study listed approximately 160 TCR beta chains as associated with cytomegalovirus. In a later analysis, most CMV-associated TCR beta chains were found to appear HLA-restricted, with HLA associations seemingly driven largely by CMV exposure. HLA typing was unavailable for some donors at each locus, so association tests used only the typed subset. A few of the identified cytomegalovirus-associated TCR beta chains were confirmed in vitro to be specific for cytomegalovirus antigens. In a later genetic analysis, a missense DCLRE1C variant was associated with V-gene and J-gene trimming of TCR beta chains, and the association was replicated in an independent cohort. The only immune exposure information available for the cohort was CMV serostatus. When HLA alleles, especially DR and DQ, strongly co-occurred, TCR associations were difficult to assign to individual alleles. A later analysis associated about 17,000 TCR beta sequences with specific HLA alleles at a false discovery rate of 0.05. In an earlier analysis of more than 500 of the donors, most TCR beta V segments appeared in productive rearrangements about 87% or about 30% of the time, broadly matching IMGT annotations. Compared with the approximately 720-donor mean, donors in an Asian-associated ancestry cluster had fewer N-insertions in productive TCRs, according to a later genetic analysis. Compared with equally common non-associated chains, HLA-associated TCR beta chains in a later analysis were more clonally expanded and had lower generation probabilities. Because the 87-base-pair reads could not distinguish some IMGT-functional V segments, including TRBV6-2 and TRBV6-3, those segments were excluded. Linkage disequilibrium might explain the correlated functional status among segregating V segments, but an unknown experimental factor could not be excluded. Most TCR sequences were observed very rarely across donors, whereas some public TCRs were present in many individuals. Some 16 rarely observed V segments, including chromosome 9 orphons, were excluded from the earlier analysis of some 590 of the donors because counts were too low.

The protocol used for the library was the immunoSEQ multiplex PCR assay. The multiplex PCR relied on a mix of 60 forward primers for TCR Vbeta segments and 13 reverse primers for TCR Jbeta segments. The CDR3 region of rearranged TCR beta genes was amplified from genomic DNA with a multiplex PCR assay. On the Illumina HiSeq System, the amplified TCR beta libraries were sequenced as 87-base-pair reads. Under the source paper's analysis protocol: In a later analysis, tens of millions of unique TCR beta chains were counted across the roughly 610 repertoires, and approximately 11 million of these chains were shared by at least two donors. To remove PCR and sequencing errors, raw reads were error-corrected and collapsed into unique sequences using a nearest-neighbor algorithm that merged closely related sequences. CDR3 sequences were aligned to IMGT reference sequences to assign V, D and J gene segments. Each retained sequence needed at least a six-nucleotide match to both a V gene segment and a J gene segment. Rearrangements were called productive when the CDR3 lacked stop codons and stayed in frame with V and J; all others were non-productive. CDR3 was defined according to IMGT convention as the region running from the second conserved V-encoded cysteine to the conserved J-encoded phenylalanine. The earlier analysis of about 560 of the donors excluded any sequence lacking an unambiguous match to a single V gene segment. In an earlier analysis of about 590 of the donors, a V segment was called functional when productive rearrangements were above 56.7%, and segregating when the standard deviation between donors exceeded 5%. To diagnose cytomegalovirus status from the catalog of TCR beta chain sequences, a statistical classification framework was built. In a later analysis, V and J genes were assigned by comparing TCR nucleotide sequences against IMGT/GENE-DB human TR gene sequences. In a later analysis, CDR3 sequences and most-parsimonious VDJ recombination scenarios were assigned using the TCRdist pipeline. In a later analysis, each TCR beta chain was defined by its CDR3 amino acid sequence together with its V-gene family, and reads without a unique V-gene family were excluded. In a later analysis, fewer than 600 highly shared, low-generation-probability nucleotide sequences were removed to address suspected cross-contamination and a sequencing artifact. For each public chain, a later analysis derived a clonal expansion index from normalized ranks of inferred template counts within each repertoire. In a later analysis, generation probabilities were computed using a VDJ recombination model fitted to out-of-frame rearrangements, and the results were checked against IGoR. A later analysis scored TCR-TCR, TCR-HLA and TCR-CMV co-occurrence with hypergeometric tests, applying a repertoire-size bias correction to TCR pairs. In a later analysis, false discovery rates were estimated by permuting HLA or CMV assignments 20 times. In a later analysis, co-occurring TCRs were grouped using DBSCAN, and TCRdist sequence similarity was added for clustering within HLA-allele-positive subsets. Repertoires with fewer than 30,000 or more than 120,000 public chains were left out of co-occurrence clustering, as were five repertoires with anomalous nucleotide sharing. TCRdb stores this immuneACCESS table with in-frame sequences only. Part of the clones is absent; in the studies checked, under half of the shortfall reflects unresolved V genes, and no reason is known for the rest. For V, J and clone size, that table is used; D and trimming come from the DNA. The sample records fewer than 250,000 clones, 76% of which are singletons. Jointly, the top ten make up around 0.63% of the sample.

In regard to this clone: It has no known antigen specificity. Per-nucleotide qualities are absent, and no much larger clonotype sits a single base away.

The chain employs TRBV6-6 and TRBJ2-7; TRBD2 might be the D gene, on 6 matching bases. Sequencing was done on a sample of PBMCs. This clonotype was obtained from a man aged 18 to 35 in good health and CMV-seronegative. The sequenced DNA is TGTGCCAGCAGTCTCGAGCGGGCTAACTACGAGCAGTACTTC. Translated, it reads CASSLERANYEQYF.